The 9 T cell receptor beta chains listed next were all sequenced from one sample in a study of shared clonotypes between healthy human individuals. Only in-frame clones appear in the TCRdb table, and some are missing; sequencing was by immunoSEQ multiplex PCR. Of about half a million clones listed, 60% to 80% are singletons. Material for sequencing was PBMCs. The receptors stem from a woman between 40 and 50 years old in good health. Some clones in this sample may be carry-over from other donors' samples.

The gene calls are TRBV13 and TRBJ2-7, with unresolved D. The V and J ends lost 4 bases and 0 bases respectively, with 4 bases between them. The CDR3 is 12 amino acids. Looked up from germline, CDR1 is PRHDT and CDR2 is FYEKMQ (reference sequence). CDR3 protein: CASSSFSYEQYF. Here the CDR3 DNA reads TGTGCCAGCAGCTCCTTCTCCTACGAGCAGTACTTC.

The chain carries TRBV19 and TRBJ1-5, with D perhaps matching TRBD1 (5 bases). Germline V gives CDR1 LNHDA, CDR2 SQIVND (reference sequence). Trimming pared 2 bases from V and 3 bases from J, leaving 11 bases between. The CDR3 is 15 residues long. CDR3 DNA sequence: TGTGCCAGTAGTATACAACAGGTTAACAATCAGCCCCAGCATTTT. Translated, it gives CASSIQQVNNQPQHF.

This rearrangement joins TRBV19 to TRBJ1-4, with TRBD1 matching over 8 bases. V was clipped by 5 bases and J by 2 bases; unmatched bases: 4. The CDR3 sequence is 15 residues long. Germline assignment: CDR1 LNHDA and CDR2 SQIVND (reference sequence). CDR3 nucleotides: TGTGCCAGTAGTCTACAGGGGGGGACTAATGAAAAACTGTTTTTT. It translates to CASSLQGGTNEKLFF.

This clone has just one count. The CDR3 DNA sequence: TGCGCCAGCAGCCGGGGGGATGAGCAGTTCTTC. Translating gives CASSRGDEQFF. The chain recombines TRBV4-3 with TRBJ2-1; TRBD2 might be the D (6 bases). There are 11 residues in the CDR3. Germline V gene sequence: CDR1 LGHNA, CDR2 YSLEER. Trimming stripped 4 bases from V and 8 bases from J, with 6 bases between.

This clone was counted only a few times. The genes are TRBV10-2 and TRBJ2-1, with 7 bases fitting TRBD2. V shed 2 bases and J 4 bases; nucleotides not matched to a gene: 11. Looked up from germline, CDR1 is WSHSY and CDR2 is SAAADI. The CDR3 is made up of 17 amino acids. The chain's CDR3 is CASSEPSGWGGYNEQFF. As DNA, the CDR3 is TGCGCCAGCAGTGAGCCCAGCGGATGGGGGGGTTACAATGAGCAGTTCTTC.

This clone was observed at least ten times. The J gene is TRBJ1-5, the V gene TRBV6-1; TRBD1 is a possible D gene (6 bases). The germline CDR1 and CDR2 sequences are MNHNS and SASEGT. The germline V and J ends were trimmed by 3 bases and 5 bases, with 8 bases remaining between them. This CDR3 comprises 13 residues. CDR3 residues: CASSEDRYQPQHF. CDR3 bases: TGTGCCAGCAGTGAGGACAGATATCAGCCCCAGCATTTT.

As DNA, the CDR3 is TGTGCCAGCAGCCGACAGGACTACGAGCAGTACTTC. It is translated as CASSRQDYEQYF. The rearrangement uses TRBV7-9 and TRBJ2-7, with D maybe TRBD1 (6 bases). The germline gives CDR1 SEHNR, CDR2 FQNEAQ (reference sequence). V was clipped by 5 bases and J by 3 bases, with 8 bases between them. This CDR3 has 12 residues.

CDR3 sequence reads: CASSGGTGSGANVLTF. In DNA, the CDR3 is TGTGCCAGCAGTGGAGGGACAGGCTCTGGGGCCAACGTCCTGACTTTC. The chain links TRBV6-4 to TRBJ2-6; TRBD1 matches 8 bases. CDR3 length: 16 amino acids. Germline CDR1 MRHNA, CDR2 SNTAGT. The V gene end was trimmed by 4 bases and the J gene end by 0 bases; junction bases not matched to a gene: 2.

The rearrangement links TRBV6-1 to TRBJ1-2; maybe TRBD1 (5 bases). V lost 8 bases to trimming and J lost 3 bases, with 16 bases between them. In germline, CDR1 is MNHNS, CDR2 SASEGT. CDR3 length: 14 amino acids. The CDR3 DNA reads TGTGCCAGCGGGGACCCCGATGCCTACTATGGCTACACCTTC. Residues: CASGDPDAYYGYTF.